The text below deals with one TCR beta chain. With duration under 3 months, ophthalmopathy was active: Clinical Activity Score at least 3, NOSPECS at least 4. Cells are PBMCs isolated from more than 8.5 ml of fresh blood. TCR beta CDR3 sequences were amplified from RNA transcripts. First-round RT-PCR of the TCR CDR3 relied on the HTBI primer set. MiXCR was run by TCRdb on the multiplex PCR reads, yielding one entry per CDR3 protein. The table has hundreds of thousands of distinct CDR3 sequences, approximately 20% seen once. This record comes from a study of T cells in Graves' hyperthyroidism and ophthalmopathy. Study summary: Blood from the periphery was taken at initial diagnosis, before any treatment.

CDR3 length: 11 amino acids. The V and J ends lost 6 bases and 4 bases respectively, with 7 bases between them. Germline CDR1 is DFQATT and CDR2 is SNEGSKA (reference sequence). The chain links TRBV20-1 to TRBJ2-1, with D possibly being TRBD2 (5 bases). The sequenced sample consisted of blood. The source is a man in his thirties or forties with Graves' ophthalmopathy. CDR3 DNA: TGCAGTGCGGAGGAGTACAATGAGCAGTTCTTC. Translation gives CSAEEYNEQFF.